This T cell receptor (beta chain) was identified in a study of T cells in Graves' hyperthyroidism and ophthalmopathy. The study's findings and limits: Also found in blood were most expanded thyroid clonotypes above 0.001.

Of note for this clonotype: Its antigen is unidentified.

The V and J ends lost 4 bases and 7 bases respectively, with 8 bases between them. Germline values: CDR1 DFQATT, CDR2 SNEGSKA (reference sequence). The CDR3 totals 11 residues. The investigators amplified TCR beta CDR3 regions from RNA transcripts. Initially, a first-round RT-PCR of the TCR CDR3 employed the HTBI primer set. TCRdb processed the multiplex PCR reads anew with MiXCR; each CDR3 protein has one entry. The data contain a few hundred thousand distinct CDR3 sequences, roughly 22% of them singletons. Input material: blood. The sequence was collected from a young man with Graves' ophthalmopathy. This chain uses TRBV20-1 with TRBJ2-1; D is perhaps TRBD1 (5 bases). In nucleotides, the CDR3 is TGCAGTGCTACACAGGTAAATGAGCAGTTCTTC. Amino acids: CSATQVNEQFF.